The 21 T cell receptor beta chains presented below share a single source sample, sequenced in a study of blood T cell repertoires in COVID-19. The table came from immunoSEQ multiplex PCR; TCRdb's copy has only in-frame clones and leaves some out. The table shows roughly 200,000 clones, with around 84% occurring only once. The specimen was peripheral blood. These receptors were collected from a woman older than 75 with acute or convalescent COVID-19.

The chain uses TRBV9 and TRBJ1-2; D is unclear. The germline V gene encodes CDR1 SGDLS and CDR2 YYNGEE. Between the trimmed V and J ends, which lost 5 bases and 8 bases, there was a span of 13 bases. The CDR3 extends over 12 amino acids. The CDR3 region is CASSAVASGYTF. For the CDR3, the DNA is TGTGCCAGCAGTGCAGTCGCATCCGGCTACACCTTC.

The rearrangement links TRBV10-2 to TRBJ1-2; D possibly corresponds to TRBD1 (5 bases). The CDR3 extends over 16 amino acids. The germline V gene has CDR1 WSHSY and CDR2 SAAADI. The ends were cut back, 2 bases at V and 4 bases at J, with 17 bases in the middle. Here the CDR3 reads CASSEGNAGVIYGYTF. The CDR3 bases are TGCGCCAGCAGTGAGGGGAACGCGGGGGTTATCTATGGCTACACCTTC.

The V and J genes are TRBV19 and TRBJ2-5; 12 bases are shared with TRBD2. The CDR3 covers 14 residues. V lost 5 bases to trimming and J lost 4 bases; unmatched junction nucleotides: 2. CDR1 LNHDA and CDR2 SQIVND come from the germline V gene (reference sequence). The CDR3 protein is CASSPTSGRETQYF. The CDR3 DNA reads as TGTGCCAGTAGTCCGACTAGCGGGAGAGAGACCCAGTACTTC. The variable domain in full, with the rest retrieved from reference TRBV19 and TRBJ2-5, is DGGITQSPKYLFRKEGQNVTLSCEQNLNHDAMYWYRQDPGQGLRLIYYSQIVNDFQKGDIAEGYSVSREKKESFPLTVTSAQKNPTAFYLCASSPTSGRETQYFGPGTRLLVL.

CDR3 region: CASSLDQGAVNTEAFF. The DNA of the CDR3 is TGTGCCAGCAGCTTGGACCAGGGGGCGGTGAACACTGAAGCTTTCTTT. The chain is built from TRBV5-8 and TRBJ1-1; 8 bases are a match to TRBD1. The CDR3 covers 16 residues. The trim removed 0 bases at V and 0 bases at J, leaving 4 bases unmatched. The germline gives CDR1 SGHTS, CDR2 YDEGEE.

The J gene is TRBJ2-5, the V gene TRBV5-1; 12 positions agree with TRBD2. Germline CDR1 is SGHRS and CDR2 is YFSETQ. V shed 2 bases, J shed 5 bases, and the junction held 10 bases outside the gene matches. This CDR3 is 17 amino acids long. CDR3 sequence (DNA): TGCGCCAGCAGCTTTAAACTAGCGGGAGGCATGTGGGAGACCCAGTACTTC. It translates to CASSFKLAGGMWETQYF.

The J gene is TRBJ2-3, the V gene TRBV5-1; 10 bases map to TRBD2. Unmatched junction bases numbered 12, after V lost 5 bases and J lost 6 bases. The germline V gene encodes CDR1 SGHRS and CDR2 YFSETQ. The CDR3 loop spans 16 amino acids. The DNA of the CDR3 is TGCGCCAGCAGTCCCAAAGCGGGAGGGCCGGTCGATACGCAGTATTTT. Its protein is CASSPKAGGPVDTQYF.

The count of this clone is one. The rearrangement uses TRBV5-4 and TRBJ1-1; D not resolved. Germline V gene lookup returns CDR1 SGHNT and CDR2 YYREEE (reference sequence). Trimming stripped 0 bases from V and 2 bases from J, with 11 bases between. The CDR3 sequence is 15 residues long. The chain's CDR3 is CASSLGKTGNTEAFF. In nucleotides, the CDR3 is TGTGCCAGCAGCTTGGGAAAGACTGGAAACACTGAAGCTTTCTTT.

This rearrangement joins TRBV5-1 to TRBJ2-7, with 8 bases fitting TRBD1. The CDR3 length is 14 residues. Germline CDR1 is SGHRS and CDR2 is YFSETQ. V gave up 4 bases and J gave up 4 bases; unmatched junction bases: 7. Here the CDR3 DNA reads TGCGCCAGCAGCGACGGACAGGGCTCTTACGAGCAGTACTTC. Translation: CASSDGQGSYEQYF.

The chain is built from TRBV12-3 or TRBV12-4 and TRBJ2-5; D uncertain. The CDR3 is made up of 13 amino acids. Trimming stripped 3 bases from V and 3 bases from J, with 8 bases between. CDR3 in amino acids: CASSFRGEETQYF. In DNA, the CDR3 is TGTGCCAGCAGTTTTCGAGGCGAAGAGACCCAGTACTTC.

This clone showed up just a few times. The genes are TRBV5-4 and TRBJ1-4; D not certain. V lost 5 bases and J 8 bases, leaving 16 bases between the germline ends. This CDR3 spans 14 amino acids. Germline CDR1 is SGHNT and CDR2 is YYREEE (reference sequence). In DNA, the CDR3 is TGTGCCAGCAGTTCCGGGTCCCTTAGGGAAAAACTGTTTTTT. Translated: CASSSGSLREKLFF.

The CDR3 sequence: CASSFRPGGYTF. CDR3 sequence (DNA): TGTGCCAGCAGCTTTAGACCGGGTGGCTACACCTTC. The gene calls are TRBV5-8 and TRBJ1-2, with unresolved D. Germline lookup yields CDR1 SGHTS and CDR2 YDEGEE. The CDR3 is made up of 12 amino acids. The V and J ends lost 2 bases and 7 bases respectively, with 9 bases between them.

The V and J genes are TRBV19 and TRBJ2-3; D gene ambiguous. The CDR3 contains 16 residues. Trimming took 5 bases from V and 1 from J, leaving 16 bases between them. Germline-derived CDR1 and CDR2 are LNHDA and SQIVND (reference sequence). CDR3 residues: CASSLVLPGGTDTQYF. The CDR3 nucleotides are TGTGCCAGTAGTTTGGTCTTACCCGGAGGCACAGATACGCAGTATTTT. The whole variable domain, filled in from reference TRBV19 and TRBJ2-3, reads DGGITQSPKYLFRKEGQNVTLSCEQNLNHDAMYWYRQDPGQGLRLIYYSQIVNDFQKGDIAEGYSVSREKKESFPLTVTSAQKNPTAFYLCASSLVLPGGTDTQYFGPGTRLTVL.

This chain connects TRBV5-8 to TRBJ1-3; D perhaps matches TRBD1 (6 bases). Trimming pared 3 bases from V and 4 bases from J, leaving 11 bases between. The CDR3 totals 14 residues. CDR1 is SGHTS, CDR2 YDEGEE, per germline. The CDR3 nucleotides read TGTGCCAGCAGCTATCCGGGACAAGGAAACACCATATATTTT. This translates into CASSYPGQGNTIYF. The whole variable domain, remainder taken from reference TRBV5-8 and TRBJ1-3, is EAGVTQSPTHLIKTRGQQATLRCSPISGHTSVYWYQQALGLGLQFLLWYDEGEERNRGNFPPRFSGRQFPNYSSELNVNALELEDSALYLCASSYPGQGNTIYFGEGSWLTVV.

As DNA, the CDR3 is TGTGCCAGCAGCCGGGACTATCAAAAACAATATGGCTACACCTTC. Translation gives CASSRDYQKQYGYTF. This sequence joins TRBV5-4 and TRBJ1-2, with D perhaps TRBD1 (5 bases). The CDR3 contains 15 residues. Germline lookup yields CDR1 SGHNT and CDR2 YYREEE (reference sequence). With 4 bases removed from V and 5 bases from J, the gap between germline ends came to 18 bases. Combining the CDR3 with reference TRBV5-4 and TRBJ1-2 gives the whole variable domain ETGVTQSPTHLIKTRGQQVTLRCSSQSGHNTVSWYQQALGQGPQFIFQYYREEENGRGNFPPRFSGLQFPNYSSELNVNALELDDSALYLCASSRDYQKQYGYTFGSGTRLTVV.

This clone turned up a few times. The chain is built from TRBV2 and TRBJ1-2, with 10 positions matching TRBD1. V shed 4 bases and J 13 bases; nucleotides not matched to a gene: 12. The V gene's germline CDR1 is SNHLY and CDR2 FYNNEI. The CDR3 consists of 14 residues. The CDR3 sequence: CASSGNRQGAHLTF. The CDR3, as DNA: TGTGCCAGCAGTGGAAACCGACAGGGGGCGCATCTCACCTTC.

This chain connects TRBV29-1 to TRBJ2-7, with D hard to call. CDR3 length: 13 amino acids. V lost 3 bases and J lost 0, with 9 bases in between. CDR1 SQVTM and CDR2 ANQGSEA come from the germline V gene. The DNA for the CDR3 is TGCAGCGTTGATGGCGGCAGCTCCTACGAGCAGTACTTC. Protein sequence: CSVDGGSSYEQYF.

The chain combines TRBV6-5 with TRBJ2-7, with 9 bases that match TRBD1. V trimming: 6 bases; J trimming: 5 bases; junction bases outside the gene matches: 5. Germline V CDR1 and CDR2: MNHEY, SVGAGI. The CDR3 covers 13 residues. The CDR3 loop reads CASRGTGLNEQYF. The CDR3 DNA sequence: TGTGCCAGCAGAGGGACAGGGCTTAACGAGCAGTACTTC.

This chain links TRBV5-1 with TRBJ1-3; D perhaps matches TRBD1 (5 bases). V was shortened by 0 bases and J by 2 bases, with 9 bases between the two germline ends. Germline V gene lookup returns CDR1 SGHRS and CDR2 YFSETQ. This CDR3 has 15 amino acids. DNA for the CDR3: TGCGCCAGCAGCTTGGGCGGGGCTCCTGGAAACACCATATATTTT. Translated: CASSLGGAPGNTIYF.

The J gene is TRBJ2-6, the V gene TRBV28, with TRBD1 identical over 8 bases. Germline lookup yields CDR1 MDHEN and CDR2 SYDVKM. The CDR3 length is 18 residues. V gave up 0 bases and J gave up 4 bases; unmatched junction bases: 8. The CDR3 region has the DNA TGTGCCAGCAGTTTATGGTCAGGGGGCGCGGCGGGGGCCAACGTCCTGACTTTC. Its translation: CASSLWSGGAAGANVLTF. Using reference TRBV28 and TRBJ2-6 for the parts outside the CDR3, the full variable domain is DVKVTQSSRYLVKRTGEKVFLECVQDMDHENMFWYRQDPGLGLRLIYFSYDVKMKEKGDIPEGYSVSREKKERFSLILESASTNQTSMYLCASSLWSGGAAGANVLTFGAGSRLTVL.

V is TRBV6-5 and J is TRBJ2-1; D not resolved. CDR1 is MNHEY and CDR2 is SVGAGI in the germline V gene. Trimming removed 7 bases at V and 2 bases at J, with 12 bases between. The CDR3 contains 14 residues. Here the CDR3 DNA reads TGTGCCAGCACCCCCAGCGTTACCTACAATGAGCAGTTCTTC. Amino acid sequence: CASTPSVTYNEQFF.

This chain links TRBV5-4 with TRBJ2-7, with D unclear. Trimming cost V 4 bases and J 5 bases, with 10 bases left between them. Germline V gives CDR1 SGHNT, CDR2 YYREEE (reference sequence). The CDR3 is made up of 12 amino acids. The CDR3 DNA reads as TGTGCCAGCAGCCGGAGTCTCGACGAGCAGTACTTC. Translation: CASSRSLDEQYF.